This T cell receptor beta chain was recovered during a study of blood T cell repertoires in COVID-19 (dated by TCRdb to about 2020). A note on the overall study: The collaborator samples originated in the United States, Italy and Spain and spanned the acute and convalescent phases of COVID-19. The prospective study material was composed of cDNA or gDNA derived from T cells, B-cell-depleted T cells, or PBMCs. The dataset comprised deeply sampled blood TCRbeta repertoires from subjects exposed to, actively infected with, or recovered from COVID-19. A freely available public database, intended as a resource for researchers studying the immune response to SARS-CoV-2, is where the repertoires were released. The samples were drawn from two sources: the first 160 participants of the ongoing ImmuneRACE study, and 1,200 or so subjects contributed by 6 global collaborators. Nearly every sample came with metadata listing a de-identified subject ID, COVID-19 status, age in years and sex. Where HLA class I and class II types were available, the types were taken from metadata supplied by the sample provider, not from assay-based typing. Here is what the overall study found, with its caveats: The amount of clinical and demographic metadata varied by source and participant and was provided uncurated.

On this clone itself: The specificity of this receptor is unknown. Per-nucleotide qualities are absent, and no much larger clonotype sits a single base away.

Enrolling through a virtual design, the prospective study's participants ranged in age from roughly 18 to 89 years and lived across some 22 United States geographic areas. In the prospective study, cohorts were assigned on the basis of participant-reported clinical history obtained from a screening survey and a study questionnaire. Mobile phlebotomists in the prospective study collected whole blood, serum and a nasopharyngeal or oropharyngeal swab from every participant. Participants in the prospective study had the option to provide additional blood draws and questionnaires over an approximately 2-month period. Prospective study blood samples were shipped either frozen or at room temperature before DNA extraction. In the germline V gene, CDR1 corresponds to SGHRS and CDR2 to YFSETQ. From V the trimming removes 3 bases and from J it removes 0 bases, while the gene matches leave 6 bases of the junction unaccounted for. Taken from cysteine to phenylalanine, the CDR3 has 16 residues. Only the CDR3 portion is preserved as DNA: 48 bases, with reading frame beginning at the first base.

The immunoSEQ Assay, a bias-controlled multiplex PCR, was used to amplify TCRbeta CDR3 regions from genomic DNA. Regarding the original processing steps: The number of nucleated cells in each sample was estimated from the amplification of reference gene primers within the assay. To quantify the absolute abundance of each unique TCRbeta CDR3 rearrangement, sequence reads were collapsed and filtered. For each sample, productive Simpson clonality was calculated as the square root of Simpson's diversity index across productive rearrangements. This is the immuneACCESS table as TCRdb keeps it, with only in-frame sequences that have V and J called. A part of the clones is gone; compared with another copy, unresolved V genes explain less than half, and the rest is unexplained. V, J and clone size are those of that table, while D and trimming were read from the DNA. The sample data list about 220,000 clones, and roughly 89% of these were observed just once. Clones ranked in the top ten supply under 4% of the sample.

Here the chain combines TRBV5-1 and TRBJ2-3, with 8 bases aligning to TRBD2. The clonotype comes from a middle-aged woman with acute COVID-19. Sequenced material: PBMCs or T cells enriched from blood (not recorded which). CDR3 protein: CASSSLGGASTDTQYF. The bases are TGCGCCAGCAGCTCCCTCGGGGGGGCTAGCACAGATACGCAGTATTTT.